This TCR beta chain was documented in a study of graft-versus-host responses after intestinal transplantation. The overall study: Each recipient received anti-thymocyte globulin induction, then tacrolimus and steroids for approximately 3 years. Study results and caveats: Marrow from the recipient contained GvH clones, some of which had appeared first in ileum or blood.

The ends were cut back, 5 bases at V and 1 base at J, with 11 bases in the middle. From germline, CDR1 is MDHEN and CDR2 SYDVKM. This CDR3 contains 14 residues. Regarding this clone: The antigen remains unidentified.

Generated by immunoSEQ multiplex PCR, the TCRdb table keeps only in-frame clones and is missing some. This table has some 85,000 clones, around 93% appearing once. Specimen: unstimulated CD8+ T cells sorted from spleen or lymph node cells, collected before transplant. This sequence was found in a human donor who was the organ donor for an intestinal transplant. This chain links TRBV28 with TRBJ1-1; D gene unclear. The CDR3 loop is CASSGWRPNTEAFF. The DNA of the CDR3 is TGTGCCAGCAGTGGCTGGAGGCCGAACACTGAAGCTTTCTTT.